This T cell receptor (beta chain) was documented in a study of cytomegalovirus exposure and HLA in healthy donors (dated by TCRdb to about 2017). About the full investigation: According to an earlier analysis of a few hundred of the donors, about 179 million T cells yielded approximately 120 million unique TCR beta sequences and 276 Gb of sequence data. Roughly 300 gigabases of sequencing data and 70 million to 100 million unique TCR sequences made up an early release that covered under 750 HLA-typed donors. The genetic ancestry cluster associated with self-reported Caucasian donors included 80% to 90% of the 300 to 400 genotyped donors. The aim of the study was to test whether cataloging public T cell receptors could identify signatures of past pathogen exposure. Using immunosequencing, the study profiled T cell repertoires from approximately 700 subjects and related those repertoires to cytomegalovirus serostatus. Besides the first cohort of roughly 660 subjects, a separate validation cohort made up of roughly 120 different subjects was used. To predict cytomegalovirus infection status, the study brought together high-throughput TCR immunosequencing, statistical association of individual TCRs with disease status, and machine learning. A later analysis re-analyzed previously published TCR beta repertoires from 650 to 800 donors and added high-resolution HLA genotyping to study TCR occurrence patterns. Rather than using new phenotypic data, the later analysis identified candidate immune exposures from TCR beta sequences and from how often those sequences occurred across donors. In an earlier analysis of 587 of the donors, high-throughput TCR beta sequencing was used to judge whether each TCR beta V gene segment behaved as functional or pseudogenic. Alongside the repertoire data, information on donor age, sex, ethnicity and CMV serostatus was compiled. Genome-wide SNP genotypes for about 55% of the 666 donors were used in a later genetic analysis, which treated that subset as a discovery cohort. All discovery cohort repertoires had been generated on a single sequencing platform. HLA typing covered class I and class II loci at four-digit resolution. Typing coverage varied by locus: roughly 629-630 donors for A, B, C, DRB1 and DQB1; under 550 for DQA1; approximately 610 for DPA1; around 450 for DPB1. Because of strong linkage in the cohort, a handful of DR-DQ haplotypes were treated as single units for association and clustering. Across roughly 420 genotyped donors of the cohort, an average of about 240,000 unique TCR beta nucleotide sequences per donor were sequenced, and approximately 19% of those sequences were non-productive.

The method behind the library was the immunoSEQ multiplex PCR assay. The multiplex PCR relied on a mix of 60 forward primers for TCR Vbeta segments and 13 reverse primers for TCR Jbeta segments. The CDR3 region of rearranged TCR beta genes was amplified from genomic DNA with a multiplex PCR assay. Amplified TCR beta libraries were sequenced as 87-base-pair reads on the Illumina HiSeq System. In the authors' own workflow: A later analysis tallied 75 million to 95 million unique TCR beta chains across the 666 repertoires, and around 9.9 million of those chains were shared by two or more donors. A nearest-neighbor algorithm error-corrected the raw reads and collapsed the reads into unique sequences, merging closely related sequences to remove PCR and sequencing errors. Alignment of CDR3 sequences to IMGT reference sequences was used to assign V, D and J gene segments. For a sequence to be retained, a match of at least six nucleotides was required to both a V gene segment and a J gene segment. Rearrangements were called productive when the CDR3 lacked stop codons and stayed in frame with V and J; all others were non-productive. CDR3 was defined by IMGT convention, running from the second conserved V-encoded cysteine to the conserved J-encoded phenylalanine. The earlier analysis of 587 of the donors excluded sequences that lacked an unambiguous match to a single V gene segment. In an earlier analysis of approximately 590 of the donors, a V segment was called functional when productive rearrangements were above 56.7%, and segregating when the standard deviation between donors exceeded 5%. A statistical classification framework was built to diagnose cytomegalovirus status from the catalog of TCR beta chain sequences. In a later analysis, TCR nucleotide sequences were compared against IMGT/GENE-DB human TR gene sequences so that V and J genes could be assigned. A later analysis assigned CDR3 sequences and most-parsimonious VDJ recombination scenarios with the TCRdist pipeline. A later analysis defined each TCR beta chain by its CDR3 amino acid sequence plus V-gene family, and excluded reads lacking a unique V-gene family. A later analysis removed 592 highly shared, low-generation-probability nucleotide sequences to deal with suspected cross-contamination and a sequencing artifact. A later analysis calculated a clonal expansion index for each public chain from normalized within-repertoire ranks of inferred template counts. In a later analysis, generation probabilities were computed with a VDJ recombination model fitted to out-of-frame rearrangements, and the resulting probabilities were checked against IGoR. A later analysis scored TCR-TCR, TCR-HLA and TCR-CMV co-occurrence with hypergeometric tests, applying a repertoire-size bias correction to TCR pairs. In a later analysis, false discovery rates were estimated by permuting HLA or CMV assignments 20 times. In a later analysis, co-occurring TCRs were grouped using DBSCAN, with TCRdist sequence similarity added in when clustering inside HLA-allele-positive subsets. Repertoires with fewer than 30,000 or more than 120,000 public chains were left out of co-occurrence clustering, as were four to six repertoires with anomalous nucleotide sharing. As stored in TCRdb, this immuneACCESS dataset retains in-frame rearrangements with V and J assigned. A fraction of the clones does not appear; measured against another copy, unresolved V genes explain less than half of the discrepancy, and the remainder lacks a known reason. The V and J calls and the clone size are those of that table, but D and trimming were determined from the DNA. The sample includes roughly 110,000 clones, with 74% observed a single time. Roughly 15% of the sample goes to the ten largest clones.

The cohort comprised more than 550 healthy bone marrow donors. Cohort members were all nominally healthy when sampled, although unrecorded immune exposures were likely present. The donor tested CMV seropositive and was one of the 289 seropositive cohort members. Every donor gave a peripheral blood sample, and the peripheral blood mononuclear cells from that sample were used for TCR beta sequencing. Genomic DNA extraction from the blood cell samples was performed with the Qiagen DNeasy Blood Extraction Kit. The CDR3 runs 15 amino acids, cysteine and phenylalanine included. Here the CDR3 DNA is all that survives: 45 bases in frame from base 1. The germline V gene (reference sequence) specifies MNHEY as CDR1 and SMNVEV as CDR2. Unmatched junction bases come to 5, with V trimmed by 5 bases and J by 2 bases. For this clone: Its antigen remains undetermined. No much larger clonotype is one base removed from it; base qualities were not supplied.

Findings and caveats that apply to the study as a whole: A cluster of highly shared sequence variants was judged likely to represent a technical artifact of the sequencing pipeline. Assigning TCR associations to individual alleles was difficult when HLA alleles, especially DR and DQ, strongly co-occurred. A further reported finding was that TCR beta sequences accurately predicted the HLA-A and HLA-B alleles for most subjects in the first cohort. The earlier analysis of approximately 590 of the donors excluded seventeen rarely observed V segments, including chromosome 9 orphons, because counts were too low. An association between a missense DCLRE1C variant and V-gene and J-gene trimming of TCR beta chains was found in a later genetic analysis and replicated in an independent cohort. At a false discovery rate of 0.05, a later analysis linked 16,951 TCR beta sequences to specific HLA alleles. According to a later genetic analysis, donors in an Asian-associated ancestry cluster had fewer N-insertions in productive TCRs than the approximately 700-donor mean. The only immune exposure information available for the cohort was CMV serostatus. A few of the identified cytomegalovirus-associated TCR beta chains were confirmed in vitro to be specific for cytomegalovirus antigens. In a later analysis, TCR association rates were found to vary across HLA loci, with the most associated TCRs seen for DRB1 alleles and the fewest for HLA-C alleles. Broadly in line with IMGT annotations, most TCR beta V segments showed up in productive rearrangements about 90% or about 30% of the time in an earlier analysis of approximately 640 of the donors. Because the 87-base-pair reads could not distinguish some IMGT-functional V segments, including TRBV6-2 and TRBV6-3, those segments were excluded. Roughly uniform sequencing depth across donors was assumed in presence/absence analyses, although this assumption may not hold. Most CMV-associated TCR beta chains appeared to be HLA-restricted in a later analysis, and the HLA associations seemed to be driven largely by CMV exposure. This cohort had only TCR beta chains sequenced, and the lack of alpha or paired-chain data limited which features could be detected. It was suggested by the authors that the approach could potentially be generalized to other disease states and immunological phenotypes. In both the original and validation cohorts, the classifier was reported to diagnose cytomegalovirus status with high specificity and sensitivity. Compared with equally common non-associated chains, HLA-associated TCR beta chains in a later analysis were more clonally expanded and had lower generation probabilities. Most TCR sequences were seen in very few donors, while some public TCRs were found in many individuals. In the study, around 160 TCR beta chains were listed as associated with cytomegalovirus. Correlated functional status among segregating V segments might be attributable to linkage disequilibrium, but an unknown experimental factor could not be ruled out. HLA typing was unavailable for some donors at each locus, so association tests used only the typed subset. In a later analysis, several top co-occurrence clusters were reported to appear linked to parvovirus B19, influenza, CMV and Epstein-Barr virus.

Recombination linked TRBV27 to TRBJ2-7, with 11 middle bases fitting TRBD2. Sequenced sample: PBMCs. This receptor was identified in a woman aged 40 to 49 in good health and CMV-seropositive. DNA sequence: TGTGCCAGCAGTCCCGGGACTAGCGGTGCCTACGAGCAGTACTTC. This translates into CASSPGTSGAYEQYF.